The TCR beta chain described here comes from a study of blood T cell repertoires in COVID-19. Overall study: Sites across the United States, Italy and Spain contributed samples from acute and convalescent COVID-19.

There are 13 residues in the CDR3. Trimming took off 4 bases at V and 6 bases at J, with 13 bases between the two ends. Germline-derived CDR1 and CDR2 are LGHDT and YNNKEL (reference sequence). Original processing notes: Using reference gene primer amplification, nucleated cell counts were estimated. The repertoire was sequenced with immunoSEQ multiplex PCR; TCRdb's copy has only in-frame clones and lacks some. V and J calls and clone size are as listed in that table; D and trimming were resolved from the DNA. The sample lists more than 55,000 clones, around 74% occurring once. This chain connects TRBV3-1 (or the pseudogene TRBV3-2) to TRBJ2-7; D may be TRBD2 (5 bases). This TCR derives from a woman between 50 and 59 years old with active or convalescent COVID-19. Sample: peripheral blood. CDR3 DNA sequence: TGTGCCAGCAGCCCATCAATAACTAGCGAGCAGTACTTC. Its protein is CASSPSITSEQYF.